This TCR beta chain is from a study of CD8 T cells in ankylosing spondylitis. Study-wide results and caveats: Roughly eight highly homologous variants formed a TCR beta motif that appeared characteristic of ankylosing spondylitis blood.

Trimming stripped 3 bases from V and 1 base from J, with 9 bases between. The CDR3 consists of 14 residues. The V gene's germline CDR1 is ENHRY and CDR2 SYGVKD. TCRdb re-called the 5' RACE reads through MiXCR, storing one row per CDR3 protein. The sample includes 200,000 to 250,000 distinct CDR3 sequences, approximately 20% of them seen just once. As concerns this clonotype: Antigen unknown.

V is TRBV10-3 and J is TRBJ1-1, with D maybe TRBD1 (6 bases). The receptor was derived from a male donor with ankylosing spondylitis. Sequenced input: blood, either unsorted or a sorted T cell fraction (not recorded which). The CDR3 sequence: CAISDAGANTEAFF. CDR3 nucleotide sequence: TGTGCCATCAGTGATGCAGGGGCGAACACTGAAGCTTTCTTT.